Each of the 12 T cell receptor beta chains below was sequenced from the same sample in a study of memory CD4+ T cells and cytomegalovirus serostatus. TCRdb keeps only in-frame clones here, not all; method: immunoSEQ multiplex PCR. The sample yields about 75,000 clones, just under 80% seen once. The sort gate was single viable CD3+CD4+CD8-CD45RO+ cells for memory CD4+ T cells. Sequencing was done on a sample of memory CD4+ T cells from blood. The receptors shown here come from an adult in good health and CMV-seropositive.

The V and J genes are TRBV15 and TRBJ1-5, with D perhaps matching TRBD1 (5 bases). The CDR3 is 15 amino acids. Germline CDR1 LNHNV, CDR2 YYDKDF (reference sequence). The V end lost 0 bases, the J end lost 5 bases, and 11 bases lay between the germline ends. For the CDR3, the DNA is TGTGCCACCAGCAGAGATATAAGGGGTTATCAGCCCCAGCATTTT. This encodes CATSRDIRGYQPQHF.

The chain links TRBV10-3 to TRBJ2-7; 10 bases fit TRBD1. The CDR3 has 13 amino acids. Looked up from germline, CDR1 is ENHRY and CDR2 is SYGVKD. V dropped 6 bases and J dropped 2; count of bases not matched to a gene: 1. The CDR3 nucleotides are TGTGCCATCAGGGGGACAGGGGCCTACGAGCAGTACTTC. Residues: CAIRGTGAYEQYF.

V and J are TRBV7-2 and TRBJ2-1, with TRBD2 matching over 10 bases. CDR3 size: 15 residues. The ends lost 7 bases at V and 8 bases at J; junction bases unmatched: 11. The germline gives CDR1 SGHTA, CDR2 FQGNSA. DNA for the CDR3: TGTGCCAGCACCCCAAGCAGCGGGAGGGTCCATGAGCAGTTCTTC. It codes for CASTPSSGRVHEQFF.

This clone has just one count. The rearrangement joins TRBV13 to TRBJ2-2, with TRBD2 matching 8 bases. J gave up 4 bases and V 6 bases, and 13 bases lay outside the gene matches. CDR1 and CDR2 from the germline V gene are PRHDT and FYEKMQ (reference sequence). CDR3 length: 17 residues. For the CDR3, the DNA is TGTGCCAGCAGTCAATCTGGTGTGGCGGGGGGCACCGGGGAGCTGTTTTTT. It translates to CASSQSGVAGGTGELFF.

The chain links TRBV30 to TRBJ1-6; TRBD1 matches at 8 bases. Losses at the gene ends were 4 bases for V and 7 bases for J; bases not matched to a gene: 6. The CDR3 spans 14 residues. CDR1 and CDR2 (germline): GTSNPN, SVGIG (reference sequence). For the CDR3, the DNA is TGTGCCTGGACTCGGACAGGGAGCAATTCACCCCTCCACTTT. Translated: CAWTRTGSNSPLHF.

CDR3 nucleotide sequence: TGTGCCAGCAGTTTAATAGCCGGGGTCTATGGCTACACCTTC. Translating it yields CASSLIAGVYGYTF. The V call is TRBV28, the J call TRBJ1-2; D gene unclear. The CDR3 spans 14 residues. Between the trimmed V and J ends, which lost 2 bases and 4 bases, there was a span of 11 bases. The germline CDR1 and CDR2 sequences are MDHEN and SYDVKM.

V and J are TRBV6-6 and TRBJ1-4, with 7 bases fitting TRBD1. The CDR3 sequence is 14 residues long. V was clipped by 8 bases and J by 5 bases; unmatched bases: 8. The V gene's germline CDR1 is MNHNY and CDR2 SVGAGI (reference sequence). Here the CDR3 reads CASRQQGTNEKLFF. CDR3 coding DNA: TGTGCCAGCCGCCAACAGGGGACGAATGAAAAACTGTTTTTT.

This chain joins TRBV11-2 and TRBJ2-4; possibly TRBD2 for D (5 bases). V lost 4 bases to trimming and J lost 1 base, with 23 bases between them. CDR1 is SGHAT, CDR2 FQNNGV, per germline. This CDR3 contains 19 residues. As DNA, the CDR3 is TGTGCCAGCAGCTCTAGCCCAGGACGGTTCGTAAACGCCAAAAACATTCAGTACTTC. Protein product: CASSSSPGRFVNAKNIQYF.

V and J are TRBV2 and TRBJ2-2; a possible D gene is TRBD2 (5 bases). This CDR3 spans 15 amino acids. The V gene's germline CDR1 is SNHLY and CDR2 FYNNEI. V lost 4 bases, J lost 5 bases, and 14 bases lay in between. The CDR3 bases are TGTGCCAGCAGTGCGACGGGGAGTTGGACCGGGGAGCTGTTTTTT. This codes for CASSATGSWTGELFF.

The gene calls are TRBV27 and TRBJ1-6; TRBD1 aligns across 8 bases. Germline values: CDR1 MNHEY, CDR2 SMNVEV (reference sequence). The CDR3 is made up of 15 amino acids. Trimming removed 4 bases from V and 7 bases from J; junction bases left unmatched: 6. The CDR3 DNA reads as TGTGCCAGCAGTTCCCCCCGACAGGGGAATTCACCCCTCCACTTT. As protein: CASSSPRQGNSPLHF.

The chain carries TRBV5-4 and TRBJ2-3, with D tentatively TRBD1 or TRBD2 (5 bases each). This CDR3 spans 14 amino acids. CDR1 SGHNT and CDR2 YYREEE come from the germline V gene (reference sequence). The V gene lost 2 bases and the J gene lost 1 base, with 8 bases spanning the gap. In DNA form, the CDR3 reads TGTGCCAGCAGCTTTCGGGGCGGCACAGATACGCAGTATTTT. It yields the protein CASSFRGGTDTQYF.

This clone showed up just a few times. V and J are TRBV10-3 and TRBJ1-1, with TRBD1 identical over 11 bases. V shed 6 bases, J shed 4 bases, and the junction held 1 base outside the gene matches. The CDR3 is made up of 13 amino acids. CDR1 is ENHRY, CDR2 SYGVKD, per germline. CDR3: CAISGTGGTEAFF. The CDR3 coding sequence is TGTGCCATCAGCGGGACAGGGGGCACTGAAGCTTTCTTT.